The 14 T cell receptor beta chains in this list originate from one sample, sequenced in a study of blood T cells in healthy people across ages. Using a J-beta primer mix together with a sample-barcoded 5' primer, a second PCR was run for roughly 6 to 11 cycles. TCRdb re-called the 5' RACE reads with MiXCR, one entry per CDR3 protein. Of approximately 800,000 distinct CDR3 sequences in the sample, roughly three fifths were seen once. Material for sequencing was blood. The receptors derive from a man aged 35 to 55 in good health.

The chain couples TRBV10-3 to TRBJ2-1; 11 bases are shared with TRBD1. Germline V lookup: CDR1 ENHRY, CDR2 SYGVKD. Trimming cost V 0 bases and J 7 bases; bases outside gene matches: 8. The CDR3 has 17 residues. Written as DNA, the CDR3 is TGTGCCATCAGTGAGTCCCCGGACAGGGGGCTTAGAAATGAGCAGTTCTTC. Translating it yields CAISESPDRGLRNEQFF.

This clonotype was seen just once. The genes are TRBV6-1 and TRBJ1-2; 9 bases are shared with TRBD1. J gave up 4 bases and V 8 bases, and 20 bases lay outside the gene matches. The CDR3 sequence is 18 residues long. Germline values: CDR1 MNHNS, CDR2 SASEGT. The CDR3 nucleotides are TGTGCCAGCGTCTCTTTTGTGGCGGGACAGGGATATACCTATGGCTACACCTTC. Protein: CASVSFVAGQGYTYGYTF.

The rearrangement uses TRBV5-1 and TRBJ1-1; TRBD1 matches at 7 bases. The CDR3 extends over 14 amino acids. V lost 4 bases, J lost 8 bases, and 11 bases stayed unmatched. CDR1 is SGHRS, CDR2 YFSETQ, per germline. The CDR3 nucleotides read TGCGCCAGCAGCCCAGACCCCGGGACAGCAGAAGCTTTCTTT. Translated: CASSPDPGTAEAFF.

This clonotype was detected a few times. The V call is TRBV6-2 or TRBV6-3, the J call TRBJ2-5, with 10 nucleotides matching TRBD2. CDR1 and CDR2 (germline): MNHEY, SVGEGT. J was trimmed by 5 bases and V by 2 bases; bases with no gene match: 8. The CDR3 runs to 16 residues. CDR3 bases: TGTGCCAGCAGTTACCCCAGCGGGAGGGCCGTGGAGACCCAGTACTTC. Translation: CASSYPSGRAVETQYF.

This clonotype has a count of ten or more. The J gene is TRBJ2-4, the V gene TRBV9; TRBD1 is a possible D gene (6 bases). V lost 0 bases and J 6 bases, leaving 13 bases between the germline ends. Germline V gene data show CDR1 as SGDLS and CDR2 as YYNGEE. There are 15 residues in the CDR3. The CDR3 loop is CASSVDWGLGNIQYF. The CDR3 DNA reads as TGTGCCAGCAGCGTAGATTGGGGGCTCGGAAACATTCAGTACTTC.

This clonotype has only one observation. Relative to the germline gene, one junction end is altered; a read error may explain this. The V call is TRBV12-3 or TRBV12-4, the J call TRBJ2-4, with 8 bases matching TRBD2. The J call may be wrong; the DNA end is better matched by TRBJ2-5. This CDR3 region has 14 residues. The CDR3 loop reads CASSVAAGVETQYF. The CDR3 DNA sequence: TGTGCCAGCAGTGTAGCAGCGGGAGTAGAGACCCAGTACTTC.

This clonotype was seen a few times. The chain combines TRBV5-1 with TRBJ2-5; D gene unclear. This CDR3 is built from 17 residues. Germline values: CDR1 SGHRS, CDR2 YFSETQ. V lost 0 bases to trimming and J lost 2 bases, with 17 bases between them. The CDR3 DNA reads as TGCGCCAGCAGCTTGGTGGCGATGGGCAGCTTACAAGAGACCCAGTACTTC. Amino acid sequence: CASSLVAMGSLQETQYF.

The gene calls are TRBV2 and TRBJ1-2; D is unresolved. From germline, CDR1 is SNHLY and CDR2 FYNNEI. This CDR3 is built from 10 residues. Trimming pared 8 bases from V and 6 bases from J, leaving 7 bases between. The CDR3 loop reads CASLGDGYTF. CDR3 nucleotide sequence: TGTGCCAGCTTAGGTGATGGCTACACCTTC.

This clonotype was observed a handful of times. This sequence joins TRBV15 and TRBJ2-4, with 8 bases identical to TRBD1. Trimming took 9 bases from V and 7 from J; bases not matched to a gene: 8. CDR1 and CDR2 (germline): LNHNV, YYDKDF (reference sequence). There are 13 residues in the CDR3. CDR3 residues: CATTGGVGNIQYF. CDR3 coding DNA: TGTGCCACAACAGGGGGAGTTGGCAACATTCAGTACTTC.

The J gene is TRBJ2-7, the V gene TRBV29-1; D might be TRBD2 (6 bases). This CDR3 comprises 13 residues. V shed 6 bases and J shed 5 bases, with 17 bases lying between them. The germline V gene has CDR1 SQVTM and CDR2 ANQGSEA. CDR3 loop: CSVRGGESHEQYF. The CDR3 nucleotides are TGCAGCGTCCGTGGAGGGGAAAGCCACGAGCAGTACTTC.

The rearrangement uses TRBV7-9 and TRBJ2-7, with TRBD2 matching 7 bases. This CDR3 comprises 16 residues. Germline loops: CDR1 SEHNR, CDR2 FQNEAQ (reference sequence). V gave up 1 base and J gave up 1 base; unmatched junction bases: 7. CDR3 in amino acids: CASSLGGLAVSYEQYF. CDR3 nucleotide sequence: TGTGCCAGCAGCTTAGGTGGGCTAGCGGTTTCCTACGAGCAGTACTTC.

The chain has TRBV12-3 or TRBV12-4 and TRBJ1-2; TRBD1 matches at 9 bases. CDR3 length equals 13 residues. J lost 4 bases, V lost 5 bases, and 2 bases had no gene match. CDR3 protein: CASSTGGGYGYTF. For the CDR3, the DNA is TGTGCCAGCAGTACAGGGGGCGGCTATGGCTACACCTTC.

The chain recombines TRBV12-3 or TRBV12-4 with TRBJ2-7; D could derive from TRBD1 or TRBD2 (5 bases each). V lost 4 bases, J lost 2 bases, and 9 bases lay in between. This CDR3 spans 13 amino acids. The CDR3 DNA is TGTGCCAGCAGTTGGGGACCTGCCTACGAGCAGTACTTC. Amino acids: CASSWGPAYEQYF.

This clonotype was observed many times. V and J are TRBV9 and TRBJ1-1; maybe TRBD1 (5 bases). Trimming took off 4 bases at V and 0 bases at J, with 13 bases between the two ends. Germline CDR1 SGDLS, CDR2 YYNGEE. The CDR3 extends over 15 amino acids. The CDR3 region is CASSLRVGVNTEAFF. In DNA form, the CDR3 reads TGTGCCAGCAGCCTCCGGGTAGGGGTGAACACTGAAGCTTTCTTT.